Listed below are T cell receptor beta chains from one sample, sequenced in a study of T cells after yellow fever vaccination. TCRdb re-called the 5' RACE reads with MiXCR, one entry per CDR3 protein. The sample has roughly 330,000 distinct CDR3 sequences, around 7% seen once; the top ten hold about a sixth. This specimen consisted of PBMCs, obtained 45 days after the first yellow fever vaccination. Every receptor here comes from a man aged 18 to 30 who received the YFV17D yellow fever vaccine. The CDR3 runs from the conserved cysteine through the conserved F or W. The D gene is left open where the match is weak. A clone size is listed for some rows: how often the clone was seen (once, few, many), or a class if it is expanded.

d_gene: .
len: 13
v_gene: TRBV18
j_gene: TRBJ2-5
abundance: many
CDR3aa: CASSPDLQETQYF
CDR3nt: TGTGCCAGCTCACCGGACCTCCAAGAGACCCAGTACTTC

d_gene: .
len: 15
v_gene: TRBV20-1
j_gene: TRBJ2-3
abundance: many
CDR3aa: CSATRGVRAADTQYF
CDR3nt: TGCAGTGCAACGCGTGGAGTCAGGGCAGCAGATACGCAGTATTTT

d_gene: .
len: 15
v_gene: TRBV7-2
j_gene: TRBJ2-5
abundance: few
CDR3aa: CASSLVSGEQETQYF
CDR3nt: TGTGCCAGCAGCTTAGTGTCGGGTGAACAAGAGACCCAGTACTTC

d_gene: TRBD1
len: 14
v_gene: TRBV4-3
j_gene: TRBJ1-2
abundance: many
CDR3aa: CASSQDQGVGGYTF
CDR3nt: TGCGCCAGCAGCCAAGATCAGGGGGTAGGAGGCTACACCTTC

d_gene: .
len: 15
v_gene: TRBV4-1
j_gene: TRBJ2-3
abundance: .
CDR3aa: CASSQELDRTDTQYF
CDR3nt: TGCGCCAGCAGCCAAGAACTAGACCGCACAGATACGCAGTATTTT

d_gene: .
len: 14
v_gene: TRBV19
j_gene: TRBJ1-5
abundance: few
CDR3aa: CASRQGISNQPQHF
CDR3nt: TGTGCCAGTAGACAGGGCATAAGCAATCAGCCCCAGCATTTT

d_gene: .
len: 13
v_gene: TRBV2
j_gene: TRBJ1-2
abundance: .
CDR3aa: CASWIRENYGYTF
CDR3nt: TGTGCCAGCTGGATCAGGGAGAACTATGGCTACACCTTC

d_gene: .
len: 15
v_gene: TRBV7-2
j_gene: TRBJ2-7
abundance: .
CDR3aa: CASSLSAGRSYEQYF
CDR3nt: TGTGCCAGCAGCTTAAGCGCAGGGCGCTCCTACGAGCAGTACTTC

d_gene: .
len: 16
v_gene: TRBV5-1
j_gene: TRBJ1-1
abundance: .
CDR3aa: CASSLGGAGMNTEAFF
CDR3nt: TGCGCCAGCAGCTTGGGGGGGGCGGGAATGAACACTGAAGCTTTCTTT

d_gene: .
len: 12
v_gene: TRBV12-3/TRBV12-4
j_gene: TRBJ1-6
abundance: few
CDR3aa: CASSTDNSPLHF
CDR3nt: TGTGCCAGCAGTACCGATAATTCACCCCTCCACTTT

d_gene: .
len: 15
v_gene: TRBV10-2
j_gene: TRBJ2-7
abundance: few
CDR3aa: CASSVAGFSPYEQYF
CDR3nt: TGCGCCAGCAGTGTCGCGGGGTTTTCACCCTACGAGCAGTACTTC

d_gene: .
len: 16
v_gene: TRBV6-5
j_gene: TRBJ2-3
abundance: few
CDR3aa: CASSYSNPLGSDTQYF
CDR3nt: TGTGCCAGCAGTTACTCGAATCCTCTGGGGTCAGATACGCAGTATTTT

d_gene: .
len: 15
v_gene: TRBV25-1
j_gene: TRBJ1-6
abundance: many
CDR3aa: CASRPEGSYNSPLHF
CDR3nt: TGTGCCAGCAGACCGGAGGGATCCTATAATTCACCCCTCCACTTT

d_gene: .
len: 15
v_gene: TRBV19
j_gene: TRBJ2-6
abundance: .
CDR3aa: CASSPVSSGANVLTF
CDR3nt: TGTGCCAGCTCACCCGTTTCGTCTGGGGCCAACGTCCTGACTTTC

d_gene: TRBD2
len: 15
v_gene: TRBV5-6
j_gene: TRBJ2-3
abundance: many
CDR3aa: CASSGGGGGPDTQYF
CDR3nt: TGTGCCAGCAGCGGTGGAGGCGGGGGGCCAGATACGCAGTATTTT

d_gene: TRBD1
len: 16
v_gene: TRBV20-1
j_gene: TRBJ1-1
abundance: few
CDR3aa: CSARDPRGRLDTEAFF
CDR3nt: TGCAGTGCTAGAGATCCCAGGGGGCGCCTGGACACTGAAGCTTTCTTT

d_gene: .
len: 12
v_gene: TRBV5-5
j_gene: TRBJ2-1
abundance: .
CDR3aa: CASTLSHNEQFF
CDR3nt: TGTGCCAGCACCCTCAGCCACAATGAGCAGTTCTTC

d_gene: .
len: 17
v_gene: TRBV7-9
j_gene: TRBJ2-1
abundance: .
CDR3aa: CASSSYRAQFSYNEQFF
CDR3nt: TGTGCCAGCAGCTCCTACAGGGCGCAATTCTCCTACAATGAGCAGTTCTTC

d_gene: .
len: 13
v_gene: TRBV15
j_gene: TRBJ2-5
abundance: few
CDR3aa: CATSRVPQETQYF
CDR3nt: TGTGCCACCAGCAGAGTGCCTCAAGAGACCCAGTACTTC

d_gene: .
len: 13
v_gene: TRBV7-2
j_gene: TRBJ1-4
abundance: few
CDR3aa: CASQEGVREKLFF
CDR3nt: TGTGCCTCCCAAGAGGGGGTCCGTGAAAAACTGTTTTTT

d_gene: .
len: 15
v_gene: TRBV6-2/TRBV6-3
j_gene: TRBJ1-5
abundance: many
CDR3aa: CASSSGTREVQPQHF
CDR3nt: TGTGCCAGCAGCTCCGGGACAAGGGAGGTTCAGCCCCAGCATTTT

d_gene: .
len: 13
v_gene: TRBV29-1
j_gene: TRBJ1-3
abundance: .
CDR3aa: CSAWPLAGNTIYF
CDR3nt: TGCAGCGCCTGGCCCCTAGCTGGAAACACCATATATTTT

d_gene: TRBD2
len: 15
v_gene: TRBV7-2
j_gene: TRBJ2-1
abundance: .
CDR3aa: CASSQSGGSYNEQFF
CDR3nt: TGTGCCAGCAGCCAGAGCGGGGGGTCCTACAATGAGCAGTTCTTC

d_gene: .
len: 14
v_gene: TRBV6-1
j_gene: TRBJ1-1
abundance: .
CDR3aa: CASREGDFYTEAFF
CDR3nt: TGTGCCAGCAGGGAAGGGGATTTCTACACTGAAGCTTTCTTT

d_gene: .
len: 14
v_gene: TRBV18
j_gene: TRBJ2-1
abundance: .
CDR3aa: CASSPTGTSEEQFF
CDR3nt: TGTGCCAGCTCACCAACCGGGACATCAGAGGAGCAGTTCTTC

d_gene: .
len: 14
v_gene: TRBV6-1
j_gene: TRBJ2-2
abundance: few
CDR3aa: CASSSAGGVGELFF
CDR3nt: TGTGCCAGCTCCTCCGCGGGTGGAGTCGGGGAGCTGTTTTTT

d_gene: .
len: 15
v_gene: TRBV27
j_gene: TRBJ1-6
abundance: .
CDR3aa: CASRVLSSYNSPLHF
CDR3nt: TGTGCCAGCAGAGTTCTCAGCTCCTATAATTCACCCCTCCACTTT

d_gene: .
len: 13
v_gene: TRBV4-3
j_gene: TRBJ2-7
abundance: few
CDR3aa: CASSQTGTYEQYF
CDR3nt: TGCGCCAGCAGCCAAACAGGGACCTACGAGCAGTACTTC

d_gene: TRBD1
len: 17
v_gene: TRBV27
j_gene: TRBJ1-5
abundance: .
CDR3aa: CASSLTYRQGSNQPQHF
CDR3nt: TGTGCCAGCAGTTTAACTTACCGACAGGGAAGCAATCAGCCCCAGCATTTT

d_gene: .
len: 14
v_gene: TRBV10-1
j_gene: TRBJ1-6
abundance: many
CDR3aa: CASSELQMNSPLHF
CDR3nt: TGCGCCAGCAGTGAGCTTCAGATGAATTCACCCCTCCACTTT

d_gene: TRBD1
len: 15
v_gene: TRBV2
j_gene: TRBJ1-5
abundance: few
CDR3aa: CASRQGVYSNQPQHF
CDR3nt: TGTGCCAGCAGACAGGGGGTGTATAGCAATCAGCCCCAGCATTTT

d_gene: TRBD1
len: 12
v_gene: TRBV12-3/TRBV12-4
j_gene: TRBJ1-5
abundance: .
CDR3aa: CASRPTGGPQHF
CDR3nt: TGTGCCAGCAGACCTACAGGGGGGCCCCAGCATTTT

d_gene: .
len: 15
v_gene: TRBV12-3/TRBV12-4
j_gene: TRBJ2-4
abundance: few
CDR3aa: CASSPGQPGKNIQYF
CDR3nt: TGTGCCAGCAGTCCCGGACAGCCCGGGAAAAACATTCAGTACTTC

d_gene: .
len: 14
v_gene: TRBV7-2
j_gene: TRBJ2-3
abundance: .
CDR3aa: CASSLTRITDTQYF
CDR3nt: TGTGCCAGCAGCCTGACTAGGATCACAGATACGCAGTATTTT

d_gene: TRBD2
len: 17
v_gene: TRBV20-1
j_gene: TRBJ2-7
abundance: many
CDR3aa: CSAGPPAGSGGSIEQYF
CDR3nt: TGCAGTGCTGGACCCCCAGCGGGAAGCGGGGGGTCGATCGAGCAGTACTTC

d_gene: .
len: 15
v_gene: TRBV27
j_gene: TRBJ2-6
abundance: many
CDR3aa: CASSYGGSGANVLTF
CDR3nt: TGTGCCAGCAGTTACGGGGGCTCTGGGGCCAACGTCCTGACTTTC

d_gene: .
len: 15
v_gene: TRBV12-3/TRBV12-4
j_gene: TRBJ1-1
abundance: many
CDR3aa: CASSFLPGTGTEAFF
CDR3nt: TGTGCCAGCAGTTTTCTACCGGGCACGGGCACTGAAGCTTTCTTT

d_gene: .
len: 14
v_gene: TRBV7-6
j_gene: TRBJ2-1
abundance: few
CDR3aa: CASSSEGTYNEQFF
CDR3nt: TGTGCCAGCAGCTCCGAGGGAACCTACAATGAGCAGTTCTTC

d_gene: TRBD1
len: 15
v_gene: TRBV7-9
j_gene: TRBJ1-1
abundance: few
CDR3aa: CASSFTGTANTEAFF
CDR3nt: TGTGCCAGCAGCTTCACCGGGACAGCGAACACTGAAGCTTTCTTT

d_gene: .
len: 12
v_gene: TRBV29-1
j_gene: TRBJ2-5
abundance: many
CDR3aa: CSVEESRETQYF
CDR3nt: TGCAGCGTTGAAGAGAGTAGGGAGACCCAGTACTTC

d_gene: .
len: 14
v_gene: TRBV9
j_gene: TRBJ2-5
abundance: few
CDR3aa: CASSVRTAQETQYF
CDR3nt: TGTGCCAGCAGCGTCAGGACAGCCCAAGAGACCCAGTACTTC

d_gene: .
len: 9
v_gene: TRBV11-1
j_gene: TRBJ2-2
abundance: many
CDR3aa: CASSLLLFF
CDR3nt: TGTGCCAGCAGCTTGTTGCTGTTTTTT

d_gene: TRBD2
len: 14
v_gene: TRBV5-6
j_gene: TRBJ2-7
abundance: .
CDR3aa: CASTGEGKGYEQYF
CDR3nt: TGTGCCAGCACGGGGGAGGGGAAGGGATACGAGCAGTACTTC

d_gene: .
len: 13
v_gene: TRBV20-1
j_gene: TRBJ2-5
abundance: .
CDR3aa: CSARGLVRETQYF
CDR3nt: TGCAGTGCTAGAGGTTTGGTCCGGGAGACCCAGTACTTC

d_gene: TRBD1
len: 15
v_gene: TRBV7-9
j_gene: TRBJ1-1
abundance: many
CDR3aa: CASSAPGQGNTEAFF
CDR3nt: TGTGCCAGCAGCGCGCCGGGACAGGGGAACACTGAAGCTTTCTTT

d_gene: TRBD2
len: 16
v_gene: TRBV5-1
j_gene: TRBJ2-1
abundance: few
CDR3aa: CASSLPVAGGPNEQFF
CDR3nt: TGCGCCAGCAGCTTGCCCGTAGCGGGGGGGCCCAATGAGCAGTTCTTC

d_gene: .
len: 14
v_gene: TRBV7-2
j_gene: TRBJ2-5
abundance: many
CDR3aa: CASSGTGRLFPQYF
CDR3nt: TGTGCCAGCAGCGGAACGGGGCGGCTTTTCCCCCAGTACTTC

d_gene: .
len: 12
v_gene: TRBV18
j_gene: TRBJ2-2
abundance: few
CDR3aa: CASSPPGPGLFF
CDR3nt: TGTGCCAGCTCACCACCGGGGCCAGGACTGTTTTTT